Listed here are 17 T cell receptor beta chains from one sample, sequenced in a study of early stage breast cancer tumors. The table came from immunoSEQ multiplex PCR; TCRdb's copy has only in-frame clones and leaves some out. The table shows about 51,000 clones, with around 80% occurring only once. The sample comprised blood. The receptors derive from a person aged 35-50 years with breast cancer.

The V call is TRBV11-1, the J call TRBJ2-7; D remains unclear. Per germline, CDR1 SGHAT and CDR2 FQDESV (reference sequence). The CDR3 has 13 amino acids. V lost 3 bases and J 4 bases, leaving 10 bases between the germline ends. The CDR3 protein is CASSLTWGYEQYF. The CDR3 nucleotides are TGTGCCAGCAGCTTGACGTGGGGTTACGAGCAGTACTTC.

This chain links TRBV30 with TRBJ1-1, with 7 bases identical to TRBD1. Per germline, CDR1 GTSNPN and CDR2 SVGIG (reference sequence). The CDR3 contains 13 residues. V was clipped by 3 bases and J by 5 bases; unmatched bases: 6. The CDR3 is CAWSRQGWTEAFF. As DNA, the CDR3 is TGTGCCTGGAGCAGACAGGGATGGACTGAAGCTTTCTTT.

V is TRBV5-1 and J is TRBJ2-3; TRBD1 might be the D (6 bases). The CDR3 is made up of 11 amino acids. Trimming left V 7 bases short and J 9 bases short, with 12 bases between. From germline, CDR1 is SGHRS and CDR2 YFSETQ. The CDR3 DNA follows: TGCGCCAGCGCGACAGGCAAGACGCAGTATTTT. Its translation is CASATGKTQYF.

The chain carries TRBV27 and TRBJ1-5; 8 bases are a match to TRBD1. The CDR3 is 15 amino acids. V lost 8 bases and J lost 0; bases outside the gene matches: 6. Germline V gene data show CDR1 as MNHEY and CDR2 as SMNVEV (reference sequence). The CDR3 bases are TGTGCCAGCGGGAAGACAGGGGATAGCAATCAGCCCCAGCATTTT. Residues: CASGKTGDSNQPQHF.

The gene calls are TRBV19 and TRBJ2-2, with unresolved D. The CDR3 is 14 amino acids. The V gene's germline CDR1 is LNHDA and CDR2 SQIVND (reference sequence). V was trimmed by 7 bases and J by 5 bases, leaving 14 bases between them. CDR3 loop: CASNLRAQTGELFF. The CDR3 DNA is TGTGCCAGTAACCTTAGGGCACAGACCGGGGAGCTGTTTTTT.

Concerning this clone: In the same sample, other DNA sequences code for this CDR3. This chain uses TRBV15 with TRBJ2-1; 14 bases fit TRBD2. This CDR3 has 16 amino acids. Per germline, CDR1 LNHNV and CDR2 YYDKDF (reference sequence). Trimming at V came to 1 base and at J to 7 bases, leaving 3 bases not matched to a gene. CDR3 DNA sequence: TGTGCCACCAGCAGAGCGGGGACTAGCGGGAGAAATGAGCAGTTCTTC. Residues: CATSRAGTSGRNEQFF.

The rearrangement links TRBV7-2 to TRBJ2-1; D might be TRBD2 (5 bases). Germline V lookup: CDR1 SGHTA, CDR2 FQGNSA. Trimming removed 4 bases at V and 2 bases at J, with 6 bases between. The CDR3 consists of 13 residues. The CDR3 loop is CASSSAAYNEQFF. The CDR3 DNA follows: TGTGCCAGCAGCTCAGCGGCCTACAATGAGCAGTTCTTC.

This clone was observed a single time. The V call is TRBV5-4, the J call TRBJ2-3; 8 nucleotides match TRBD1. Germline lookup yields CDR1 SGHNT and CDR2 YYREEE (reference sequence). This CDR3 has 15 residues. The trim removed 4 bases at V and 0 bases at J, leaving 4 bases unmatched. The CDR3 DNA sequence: TGTGCCAGCAGCCGACGGACAGGGAGCACAGATACGCAGTATTTT. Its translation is CASSRRTGSTDTQYF.

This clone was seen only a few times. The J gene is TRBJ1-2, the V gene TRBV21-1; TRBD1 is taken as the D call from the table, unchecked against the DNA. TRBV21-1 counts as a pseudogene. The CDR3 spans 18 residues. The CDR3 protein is CASSTRTGNLVANYGYTF. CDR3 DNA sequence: TGTGCCAGCAGCACCCGAACAGGGAATCTGGTAGCTAACTATGGCTACACCTTC.

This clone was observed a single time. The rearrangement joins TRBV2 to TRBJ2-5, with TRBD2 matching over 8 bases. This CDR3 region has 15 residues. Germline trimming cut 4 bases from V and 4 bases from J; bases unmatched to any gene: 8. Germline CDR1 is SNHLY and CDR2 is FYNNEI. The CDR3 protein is CASSGPGGPIETQYF. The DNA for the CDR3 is TGTGCCAGCAGTGGTCCGGGAGGGCCCATAGAGACCCAGTACTTC.

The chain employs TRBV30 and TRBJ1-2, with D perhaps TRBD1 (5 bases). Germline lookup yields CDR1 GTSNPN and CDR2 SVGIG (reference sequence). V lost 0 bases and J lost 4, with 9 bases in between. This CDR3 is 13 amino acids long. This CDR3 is CAWSVDSSYGYTF. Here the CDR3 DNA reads TGTGCCTGGAGTGTTGACAGCTCCTATGGCTACACCTTC. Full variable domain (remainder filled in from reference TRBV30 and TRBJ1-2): SQTIHQWPATLVQPVGSPLSLECTVEGTSNPNLYWYRQAAGRGLQLLFYSVGIGQISSEVPQNLSASRPQDRQFILSSKKLLLSDSGFYLCAWSVDSSYGYTFGSGTRLTVV.

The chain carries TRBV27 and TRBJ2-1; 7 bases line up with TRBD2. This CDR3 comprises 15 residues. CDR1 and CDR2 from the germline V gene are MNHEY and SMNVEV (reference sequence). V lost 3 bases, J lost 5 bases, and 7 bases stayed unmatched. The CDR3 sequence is CASSFTREINNEQFF. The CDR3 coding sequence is TGTGCCAGCAGTTTCACGCGGGAGATCAACAATGAGCAGTTCTTC.

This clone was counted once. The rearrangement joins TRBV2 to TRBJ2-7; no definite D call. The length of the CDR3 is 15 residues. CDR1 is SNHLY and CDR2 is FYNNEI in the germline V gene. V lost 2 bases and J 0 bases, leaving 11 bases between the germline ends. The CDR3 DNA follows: TGTGCCAGCAGTGAAAAACTACCCAGCTCCTACGAGCAGTACTTC. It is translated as CASSEKLPSSYEQYF.

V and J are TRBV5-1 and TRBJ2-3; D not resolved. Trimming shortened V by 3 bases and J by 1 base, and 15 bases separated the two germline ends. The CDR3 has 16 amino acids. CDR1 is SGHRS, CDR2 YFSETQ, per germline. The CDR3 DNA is TGCGCCAGCAGCTGGGATGGTGGAATCCGCACAGATACGCAGTATTTT. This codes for CASSWDGGIRTDTQYF.

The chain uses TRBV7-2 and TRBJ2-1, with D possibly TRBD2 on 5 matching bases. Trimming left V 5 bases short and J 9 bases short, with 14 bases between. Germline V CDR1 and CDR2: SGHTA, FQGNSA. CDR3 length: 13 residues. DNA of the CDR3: TGTGCCAGCAGCACGAGGGCGGCCGGTGAGCAGTTCTTC. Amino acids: CASSTRAAGEQFF.

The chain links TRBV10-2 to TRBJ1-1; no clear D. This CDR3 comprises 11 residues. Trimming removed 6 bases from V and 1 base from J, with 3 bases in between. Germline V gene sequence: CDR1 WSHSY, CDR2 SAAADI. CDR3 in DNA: TGCGCCAGCAGACAGAACACTGAAGCTTTCTTT. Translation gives CASRQNTEAFF.

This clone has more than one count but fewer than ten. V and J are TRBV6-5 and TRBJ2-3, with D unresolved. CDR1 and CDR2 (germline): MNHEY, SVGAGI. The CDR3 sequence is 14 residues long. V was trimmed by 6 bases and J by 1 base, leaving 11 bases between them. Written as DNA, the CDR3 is TGTGCCAGCAGCCCCGGGCAGGGCACAGATACGCAGTATTTT. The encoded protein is CASSPGQGTDTQYF.